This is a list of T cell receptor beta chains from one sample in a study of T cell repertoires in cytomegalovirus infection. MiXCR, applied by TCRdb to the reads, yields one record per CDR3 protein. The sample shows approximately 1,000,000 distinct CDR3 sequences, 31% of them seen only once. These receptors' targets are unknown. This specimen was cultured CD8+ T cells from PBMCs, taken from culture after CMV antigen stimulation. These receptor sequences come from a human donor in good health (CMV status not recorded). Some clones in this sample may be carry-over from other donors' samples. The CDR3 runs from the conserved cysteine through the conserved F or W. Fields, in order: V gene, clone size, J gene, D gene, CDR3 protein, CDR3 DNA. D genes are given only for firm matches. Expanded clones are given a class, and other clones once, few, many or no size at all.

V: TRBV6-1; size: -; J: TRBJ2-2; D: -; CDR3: CASSEESLWLRTGELFF; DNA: TGTGCCAGCAGTGAAGAGAGCTTATGGTTAAGAACCGGGGAGCTGTTTTTT
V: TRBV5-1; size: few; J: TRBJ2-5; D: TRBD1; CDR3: CASSHPRDRGGETQYF; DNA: TGCGCCAGCAGCCACCCCCGGGACAGGGGCGGGGAGACCCAGTACTTC
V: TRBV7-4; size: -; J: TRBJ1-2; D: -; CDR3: CASSLPSPLEYGYTF; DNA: TGTGCCAGCAGCCTCCCGTCCCCTCTAGAGTATGGCTACACCTTC
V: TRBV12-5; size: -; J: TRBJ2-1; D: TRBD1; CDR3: CASVGQGPDNEQFF; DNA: TGTGCTAGTGTCGGACAGGGGCCCGACAATGAGCAGTTCTTC
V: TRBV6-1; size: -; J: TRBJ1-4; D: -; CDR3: CASSEVDAGSREKLFF; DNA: TGTGCCAGCAGTGAAGTAGATGCAGGCTCGAGGGAAAAACTGTTTTTT
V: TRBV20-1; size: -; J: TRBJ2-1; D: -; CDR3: CSASPSSYNEQFF; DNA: TGCAGTGCTAGTCCGAGCTCCTACAATGAGCAGTTCTTC
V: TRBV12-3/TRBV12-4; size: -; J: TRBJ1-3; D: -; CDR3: CATVGGGFSGNTIYF; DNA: TGTGCCACCGTGGGGGGGGGCTTCTCTGGAAACACCATATATTTT
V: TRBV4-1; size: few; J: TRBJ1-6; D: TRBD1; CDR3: CASSQEWDSASPLHF; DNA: TGCGCCAGCAGCCAAGAGTGGGACAGTGCCTCACCCCTCCACTTT
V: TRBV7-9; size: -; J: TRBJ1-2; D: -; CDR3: CASSRDGGARFGYTF; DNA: TGTGCCAGCTCCCGTGACGGGGGCGCCCGGTTTGGCTACACCTTC
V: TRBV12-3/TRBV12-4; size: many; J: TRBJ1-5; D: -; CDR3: CASSTTWGNQPQHF; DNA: TGTGCCAGCAGTACGACATGGGGGAATCAGCCCCAGCATTTT
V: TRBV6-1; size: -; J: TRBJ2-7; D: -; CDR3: CASKEGPLTYEQYF; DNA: TGTGCCAGCAAGGAGGGACCCCTTACCTACGAGCAGTACTTC
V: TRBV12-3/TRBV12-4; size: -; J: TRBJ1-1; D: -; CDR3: CASSSRGRTVNTEAFF; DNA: TGTGCCAGCAGTTCCCGGGGCCGGACCGTGAACACTGAAGCTTTCTTT
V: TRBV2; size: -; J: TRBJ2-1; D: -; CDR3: CASVTYNEQFF; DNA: TGTGCCAGCGTAACCTACAATGAGCAGTTCTTC
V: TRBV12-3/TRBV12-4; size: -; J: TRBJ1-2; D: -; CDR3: CASSAAGNNYGYTF; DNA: TGTGCCAGCAGTGCCGCAGGAAATAACTATGGCTACACCTTC
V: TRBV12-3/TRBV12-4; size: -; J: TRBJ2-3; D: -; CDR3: CASSGQSDTQYF; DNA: TGTGCCAGCAGTGGACAGTCAGATACGCAGTATTTT
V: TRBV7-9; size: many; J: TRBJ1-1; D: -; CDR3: CASSPGRGSDTEAFF; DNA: TGTGCCAGCAGCCCCGGGCGGGGTTCAGACACTGAAGCTTTCTTT
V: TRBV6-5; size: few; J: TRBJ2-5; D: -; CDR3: CASSYSRQGEGSQYF; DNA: TGTGCCAGCAGTTACTCGCGGCAGGGAGAAGGGTCCCAGTACTTC
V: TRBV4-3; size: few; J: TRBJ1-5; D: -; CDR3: CASSPQSSAGPQHF; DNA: TGCGCCAGCAGCCCGCAGTCCAGCGCCGGGCCCCAGCATTTT
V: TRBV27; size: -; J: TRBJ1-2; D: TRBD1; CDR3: CASSVGDSYGYTF; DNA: TGTGCCAGCAGTGTAGGGGACAGCTATGGCTACACCTTC
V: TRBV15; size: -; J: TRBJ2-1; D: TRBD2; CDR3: CATSLPRGGNEQFF; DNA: TGTGCCACCAGCCTTCCCCGGGGGGGCAATGAGCAGTTCTTC
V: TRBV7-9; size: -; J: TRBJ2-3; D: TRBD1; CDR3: CASSHRDRGTDTQYF; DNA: TGTGCCAGCAGCCATCGGGACAGGGGCACAGATACGCAGTATTTT
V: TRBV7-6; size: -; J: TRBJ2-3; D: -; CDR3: CASSRETTDTQYF; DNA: TGTGCCAGCAGCCGAGAGACCACAGATACGCAGTATTTT
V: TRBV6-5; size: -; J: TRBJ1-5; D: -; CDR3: CASSPQGRASNQPQHF; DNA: TGTGCCAGCAGCCCCCAGGGAAGGGCTAGCAATCAGCCCCAGCATTTT
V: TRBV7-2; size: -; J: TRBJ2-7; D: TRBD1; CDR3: CASSLEDRAVDEQYF; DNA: TGTGCCAGCAGCTTGGAAGACAGGGCGGTCGACGAGCAGTACTTC
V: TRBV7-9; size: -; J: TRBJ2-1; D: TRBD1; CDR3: CASSPLRDRGRNEQFF; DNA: TGTGCCAGCAGCCCCCTACGGGACAGGGGGCGGAATGAGCAGTTCTTC
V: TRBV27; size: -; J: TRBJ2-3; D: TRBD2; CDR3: CASGWTSGGADTQYF; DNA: TGTGCCAGCGGGTGGACTAGCGGGGGCGCAGATACGCAGTATTTT
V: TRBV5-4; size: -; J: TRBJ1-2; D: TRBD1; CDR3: CASSPFETGPGGYTF; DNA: TGTGCCAGCAGCCCATTCGAGACAGGGCCTGGAGGCTACACCTTC
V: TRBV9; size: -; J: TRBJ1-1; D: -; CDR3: CASSVAPPRGTEAFF; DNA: TGTGCCAGCAGCGTAGCTCCCCCAAGAGGCACTGAAGCTTTCTTT
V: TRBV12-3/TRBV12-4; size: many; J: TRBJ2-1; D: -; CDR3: CASSSPQRILWNEQFF; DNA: TGTGCCAGCAGTTCCCCCCAGAGAATCTTGTGGAATGAGCAGTTCTTC
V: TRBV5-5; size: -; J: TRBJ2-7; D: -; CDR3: CASSLADIPAYEQYF; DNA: TGTGCCAGCAGCTTGGCCGACATCCCCGCCTACGAGCAGTACTTC
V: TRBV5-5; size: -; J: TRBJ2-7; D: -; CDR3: CASSGGRSNYYEQYF; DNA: TGTGCCAGCAGTGGGGGACGGTCGAATTACTACGAGCAGTACTTC
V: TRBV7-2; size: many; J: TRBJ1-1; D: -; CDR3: CASSLNKAENTEAFF; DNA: TGTGCCAGCAGCTTAAATAAGGCGGAGAACACTGAAGCTTTCTTT
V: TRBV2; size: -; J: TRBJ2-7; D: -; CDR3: CASSPRVGAKSYEQYF; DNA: TGTGCCAGCAGTCCCAGGGTCGGGGCAAAGTCCTACGAGCAGTACTTC
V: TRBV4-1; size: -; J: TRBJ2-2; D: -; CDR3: CASSQASPLLNTGELFF; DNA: TGCGCCAGCAGCCAAGCCAGTCCCCTTTTGAACACCGGGGAGCTGTTTTTT
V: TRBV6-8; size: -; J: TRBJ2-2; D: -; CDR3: CASSYSGRAFTGELFF; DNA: TGTGCCAGCAGTTACTCCGGTAGAGCCTTCACCGGGGAGCTGTTTTTT
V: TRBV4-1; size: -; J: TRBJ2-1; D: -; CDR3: CASSHSGTGRRDEQFF; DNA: TGCGCCAGCAGCCATTCGGGAACAGGGAGAAGGGATGAGCAGTTCTTC
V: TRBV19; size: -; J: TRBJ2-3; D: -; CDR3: CASGVLAGAEPPSTDTQYF; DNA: TGTGCAAGTGGCGTCCTGGCGGGGGCCGAACCTCCTAGCACAGATACGCAGTATTTT
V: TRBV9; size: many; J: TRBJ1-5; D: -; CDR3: CASSVGGGNQPQHF; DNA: TGTGCCAGCAGCGTAGGAGGGGGCAATCAGCCCCAGCATTTT